The next 10 T cell receptor beta chains were all read from a single sample in a study of T cell responses to AZD1222 COVID-19 vaccine. Using immunoSEQ multiplex PCR, the repertoire was profiled, and TCRdb retains in-frame clones only, with some absent. Here the sample spans about 89,000 clones, approximately 89% being singletons. Source: peripheral blood, taken 28 days after the second AZD1222 dose. The origin of the receptors is an adult who received the AZD1222 COVID-19 vaccine.

This clone was counted a few times. This chain connects TRBV2 to TRBJ2-1, with TRBD2 identical over 13 bases. Losses at the gene ends were 6 bases for V and 8 bases for J; bases not matched to a gene: 4. The CDR3 is 14 residues long. Germline V gives CDR1 SNHLY, CDR2 FYNNEI. The CDR3 region has the DNA TGTGCCAGCAGCTGGACTAGCGGGGGATATGAGCAGTTCTTC. This gives the protein CASSWTSGGYEQFF. The entire variable domain, with the rest obtained from reference TRBV2 and TRBJ2-1, is as follows: EPEVTQTPSHQVTQMGQEVILRCVPISNHLYFYWYRQILGQKVEFLVSFYNNEISEKSEIFDDQFSVERPDGSNFTLKIRSTKLEDSAMYFCASSWTSGGYEQFFGPGTRLTVL.

V is TRBV27 and J is TRBJ1-1, with unresolved D. The CDR3 covers 14 residues. Trimming shortened V by 0 bases and J by 6 bases, and 11 bases separated the two germline ends. CDR1 is MNHEY, CDR2 SMNVEV, per germline (reference sequence). CDR3 sequence (DNA): TGTGCCAGCAGTTTATCACAGCCCAACGCTGAAGCTTTCTTT. Its translation: CASSLSQPNAEAFF.

The CDR3 DNA sequence: TGTGCCAGCAGCCGTGTTCCGGAGAAGCCGAACACTGAAGCTTTCTTT. This translates into CASSRVPEKPNTEAFF. The chain links TRBV3-1 (or the pseudogene TRBV3-2) to TRBJ1-1; D is undetermined. The V and J ends lost 4 bases and 1 base respectively, with 16 bases between them. This CDR3 is built from 16 residues. Looked up from germline, CDR1 is LGHDT and CDR2 is YNNKEL (reference sequence).

The gene calls are TRBV7-6 and TRBJ2-3, with D possibly being TRBD1 or TRBD2 (6 bases each). Looked up from germline, CDR1 is SGHVS and CDR2 is FNYEAQ. V dropped 0 bases and J dropped 2 bases, with 9 bases sitting between them. The CDR3 runs 15 residues. The CDR3 loop reads CASSLAGGSTDTQYF. The CDR3 region has the DNA TGTGCCAGCAGCTTAGCAGGGGGGTCCACAGATACGCAGTATTTT. Full variable domain (remainder filled in from reference TRBV7-6 and TRBJ2-3): GAGVSQSPRYKVTKRGQDVALRCDPISGHVSLYWYRQALGQGPEFLTYFNYEAQQDKSGLPNDRFSAERPEGSISTLTIQRTEQRDSAMYRCASSLAGGSTDTQYFGPGTRLTVL.

The chain recombines TRBV6-2 or TRBV6-3 with TRBJ1-2; 11 bases are shared with TRBD1. The CDR3 runs 14 residues. Trimming at V came to 7 bases and at J to 4 bases, leaving 5 bases not matched to a gene. Germline lookup yields CDR1 MNHEY and CDR2 SVGEGT. DNA of the CDR3: TGTGCCAGCACCCCGGACAGGGGGCTCTATGGCTACACCTTC. Amino acids: CASTPDRGLYGYTF.

The V gene is TRBV2, the J gene TRBJ1-2, with a weak D call TRBD1 (5 bases). CDR1 is SNHLY, CDR2 FYNNEI, per germline. Between the trimmed V and J ends, which lost 7 bases and 3 bases, there was a span of 12 bases. The CDR3 has 13 amino acids. CDR3: CASISGDHYGYTF. The CDR3 DNA reads TGTGCCAGCATTTCCGGGGACCACTATGGCTACACCTTC.

The rearrangement uses TRBV29-1 and TRBJ2-7, with D possibly matching TRBD2 (5 bases). Germline CDR1 and CDR2: SQVTM and ANQGSEA. V was shortened by 2 bases and J by 2 bases, with 10 bases between the two germline ends. The CDR3 is made up of 13 amino acids. The CDR3 bases are TGCAGCGTTGAACTCGGGATTACCTACGAGCAGTACTTC. Its protein is CSVELGITYEQYF.

The chain employs TRBV29-1 and TRBJ1-1; 7 bases match TRBD1. V trimming: 6 bases; J trimming: 6 bases; junction bases outside the gene matches: 7. Looked up from germline, CDR1 is SQVTM and CDR2 is ANQGSEA. The CDR3 spans 12 residues. CDR3 residues: CSVRVGTAEAFF. The CDR3 bases are TGCAGCGTGCGGGTCGGGACAGCTGAAGCTTTCTTT. Based on the CDR3 plus reference TRBV29-1 and TRBJ1-1, the full variable domain is SAVISQKPSRDICQRGTSLTIQCQVDSQVTMMFWYRQQPGQSLTLIATANQGSEATYESGFVIDKFPISRPNLTFSTLTVSNMSPEDSSIYLCSVRVGTAEAFFGQGTRLTVV.

The rearrangement uses TRBV6-1 and TRBJ1-5; D is unresolved. CDR1 MNHNS and CDR2 SASEGT come from the germline V gene. The CDR3 extends over 16 amino acids. Trimming removed 2 bases from V and 4 bases from J, with 15 bases in between. CDR3 DNA sequence: TGTGCCAGCAGTGAAAGTTTAGGGAGCCCAAATCAGCCCCAGCATTTT. Amino acid sequence: CASSESLGSPNQPQHF.

The rearrangement uses TRBV7-9 and TRBJ2-3; the D is unclear. The germline CDR1 and CDR2 sequences are SEHNR and FQNEAQ (reference sequence). Trimming left V 6 bases short and J 0 bases short, with 10 bases between. This CDR3 spans 14 amino acids. CDR3 nucleotides: TGTGCCAGCAGTGGTGGAGTAAGCACAGATACGCAGTATTTT. This sequence encodes CASSGGVSTDTQYF.